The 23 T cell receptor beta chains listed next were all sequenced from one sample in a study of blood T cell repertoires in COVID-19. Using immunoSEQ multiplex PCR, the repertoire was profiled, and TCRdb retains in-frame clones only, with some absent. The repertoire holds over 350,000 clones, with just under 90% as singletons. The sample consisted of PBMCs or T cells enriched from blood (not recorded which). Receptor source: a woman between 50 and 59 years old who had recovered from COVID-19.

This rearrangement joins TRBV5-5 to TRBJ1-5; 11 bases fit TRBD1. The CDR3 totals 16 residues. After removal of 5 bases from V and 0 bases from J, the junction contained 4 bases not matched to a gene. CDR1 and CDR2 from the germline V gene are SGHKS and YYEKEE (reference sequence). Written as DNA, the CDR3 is TGTGCCAGCAGGGAAGGGACAGGGGGTAGCAATCAGCCCCAGCATTTT. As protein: CASREGTGGSNQPQHF.

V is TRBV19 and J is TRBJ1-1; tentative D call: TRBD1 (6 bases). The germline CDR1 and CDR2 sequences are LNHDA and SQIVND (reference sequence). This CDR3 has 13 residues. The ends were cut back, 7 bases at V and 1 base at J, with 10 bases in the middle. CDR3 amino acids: CASNFRGNTEAFF. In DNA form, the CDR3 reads TGTGCCAGTAACTTCAGGGGGAACACTGAAGCTTTCTTT. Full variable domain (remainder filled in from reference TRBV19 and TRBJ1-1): DGGITQSPKYLFRKEGQNVTLSCEQNLNHDAMYWYRQDPGQGLRLIYYSQIVNDFQKGDIAEGYSVSREKKESFPLTVTSAQKNPTAFYLCASNFRGNTEAFFGQGTRLTVV.

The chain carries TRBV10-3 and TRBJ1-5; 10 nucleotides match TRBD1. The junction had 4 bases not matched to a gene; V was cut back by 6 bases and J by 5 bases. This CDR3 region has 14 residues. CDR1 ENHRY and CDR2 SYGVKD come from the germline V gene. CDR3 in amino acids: CAISTGTGDQPQHF. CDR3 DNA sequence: TGTGCCATCAGCACCGGGACAGGGGATCAGCCCCAGCATTTT.

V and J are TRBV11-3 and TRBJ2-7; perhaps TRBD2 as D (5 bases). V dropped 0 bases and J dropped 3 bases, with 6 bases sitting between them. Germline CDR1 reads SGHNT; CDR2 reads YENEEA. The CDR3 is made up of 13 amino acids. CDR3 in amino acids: CASSLEAGYEQYF. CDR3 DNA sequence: TGTGCCAGCAGCTTAGAGGCGGGCTACGAGCAGTACTTC.

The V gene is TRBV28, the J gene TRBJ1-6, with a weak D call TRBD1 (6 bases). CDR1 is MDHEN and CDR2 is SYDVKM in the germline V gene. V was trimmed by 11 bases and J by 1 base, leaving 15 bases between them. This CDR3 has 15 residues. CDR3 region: CAHSGGRSYNSPLHF. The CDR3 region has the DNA TGTGCCCACTCGGGGGGGCGGTCCTATAATTCACCCCTCCACTTT.

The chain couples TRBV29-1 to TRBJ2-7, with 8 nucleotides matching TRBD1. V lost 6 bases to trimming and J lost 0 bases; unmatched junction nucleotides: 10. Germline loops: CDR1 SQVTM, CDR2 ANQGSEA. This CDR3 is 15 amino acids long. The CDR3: CSVRDRSYSSYEQYF. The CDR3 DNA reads TGCAGCGTGCGGGACAGGTCTTATAGCTCCTACGAGCAGTACTTC.

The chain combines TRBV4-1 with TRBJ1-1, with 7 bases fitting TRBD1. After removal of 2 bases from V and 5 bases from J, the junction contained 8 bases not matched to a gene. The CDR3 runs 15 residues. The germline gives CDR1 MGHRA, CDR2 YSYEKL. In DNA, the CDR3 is TGCGCCAGCAGCCAATTCTACAGGGGTGAAACTGAAGCTTTCTTT. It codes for CASSQFYRGETEAFF.

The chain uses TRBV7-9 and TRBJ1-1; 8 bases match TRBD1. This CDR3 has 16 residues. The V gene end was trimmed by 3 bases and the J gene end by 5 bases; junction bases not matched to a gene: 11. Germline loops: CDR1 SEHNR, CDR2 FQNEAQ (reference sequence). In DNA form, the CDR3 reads TGTGCCAGCAGCTTCGCAGGGGGCCCCGGTCCAACTGAAGCTTTCTTT. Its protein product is CASSFAGGPGPTEAFF.

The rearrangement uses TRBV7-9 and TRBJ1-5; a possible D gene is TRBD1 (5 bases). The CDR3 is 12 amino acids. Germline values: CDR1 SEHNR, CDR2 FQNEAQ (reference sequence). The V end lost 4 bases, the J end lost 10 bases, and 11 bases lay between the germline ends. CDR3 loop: CASSSSQGPQHF. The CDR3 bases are TGTGCCAGCAGCTCATCGCAGGGACCCCAGCATTTT. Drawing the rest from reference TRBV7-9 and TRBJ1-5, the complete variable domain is DTGVSQNPRHKITKRGQNVTFRCDPISEHNRLYWYRQTLGQGPEFLTYFQNEAQLEKSRLLSDRFSAERPKGSFSTLEIQRTEQGDSAMYLCASSSSQGPQHFGDGTRLSIL.

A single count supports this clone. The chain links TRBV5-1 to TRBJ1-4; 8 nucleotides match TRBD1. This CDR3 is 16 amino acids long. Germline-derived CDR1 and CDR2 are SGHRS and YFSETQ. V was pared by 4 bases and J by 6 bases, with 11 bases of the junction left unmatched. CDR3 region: CASSNQGQGQDEKLFF. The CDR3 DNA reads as TGCGCCAGCAGCAACCAAGGACAGGGTCAGGATGAAAAACTGTTTTTT.

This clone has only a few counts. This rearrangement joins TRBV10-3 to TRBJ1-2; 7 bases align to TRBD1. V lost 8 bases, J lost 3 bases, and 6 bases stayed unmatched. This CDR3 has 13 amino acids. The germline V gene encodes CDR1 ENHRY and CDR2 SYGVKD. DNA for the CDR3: TGTGCCATCTGGGAAGGGGGCGACTATGGCTACACCTTC. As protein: CAIWEGGDYGYTF.

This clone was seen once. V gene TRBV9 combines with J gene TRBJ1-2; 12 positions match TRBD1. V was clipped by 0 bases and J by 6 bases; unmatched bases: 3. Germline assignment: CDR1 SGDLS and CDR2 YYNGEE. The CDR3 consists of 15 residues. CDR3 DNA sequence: TGTGCCAGCAGCGTAGGGGGACAGGGGGCGAATGGCTACACCTTC. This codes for CASSVGGQGANGYTF. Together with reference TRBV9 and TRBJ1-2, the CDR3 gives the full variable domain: DSGVTQTPKHLITATGQRVTLRCSPRSGDLSVYWYQQSLDQGLQFLIQYYNGEERAKGNILERFSAQQFPDLHSELNLSSLELGDSALYFCASSVGGQGANGYTFGSGTRLTVV.

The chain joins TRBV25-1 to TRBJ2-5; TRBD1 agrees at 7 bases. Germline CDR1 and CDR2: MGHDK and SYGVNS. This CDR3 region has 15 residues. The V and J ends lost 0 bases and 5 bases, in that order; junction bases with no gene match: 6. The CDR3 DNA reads TGTGCCAGCAGTGAATACAAGGGGGCAGGTGAGACCCAGTACTTC. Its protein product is CASSEYKGAGETQYF.

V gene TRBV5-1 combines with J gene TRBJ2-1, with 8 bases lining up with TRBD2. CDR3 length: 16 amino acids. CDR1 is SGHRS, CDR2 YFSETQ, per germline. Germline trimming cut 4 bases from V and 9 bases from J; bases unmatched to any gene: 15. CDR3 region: CASSPRPGGGPAEQFF. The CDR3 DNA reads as TGCGCCAGCAGCCCCCGGCCGGGAGGGGGACCGGCTGAGCAGTTCTTC.

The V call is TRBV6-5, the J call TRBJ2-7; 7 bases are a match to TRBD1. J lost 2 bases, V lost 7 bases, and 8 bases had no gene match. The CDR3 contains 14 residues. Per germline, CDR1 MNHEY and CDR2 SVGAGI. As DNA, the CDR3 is TGTGCCAGCAACGAAGGGGGCGGCCCCTACGAGCAGTACTTC. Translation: CASNEGGGPYEQYF.

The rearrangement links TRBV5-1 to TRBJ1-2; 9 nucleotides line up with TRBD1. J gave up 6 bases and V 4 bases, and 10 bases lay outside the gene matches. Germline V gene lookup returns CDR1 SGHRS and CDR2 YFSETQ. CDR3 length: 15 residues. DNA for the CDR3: TGCGCCAGCAGCGTAACCGGGACAGGGCCTGATGGCTACACCTTC. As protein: CASSVTGTGPDGYTF.

CDR3 nucleotide sequence: TGTGCCAGCAGTTTACAGGGGGCGCTTGTTGGCTACACCTTC. This encodes CASSLQGALVGYTF. The J gene is TRBJ1-2, the V gene TRBV25-1; 9 bases fit TRBD1. CDR1 and CDR2 (germline): MGHDK, SYGVNS. V lost 5 bases and J lost 7; bases outside the gene matches: 8. The CDR3 sequence is 14 residues long.

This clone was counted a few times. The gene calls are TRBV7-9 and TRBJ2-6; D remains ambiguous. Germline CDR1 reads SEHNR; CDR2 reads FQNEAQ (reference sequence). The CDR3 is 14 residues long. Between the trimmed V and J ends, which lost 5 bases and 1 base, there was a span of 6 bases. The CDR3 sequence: CASSVMSGANVLTF. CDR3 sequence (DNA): TGTGCCAGCAGCGTCATGTCTGGGGCCAACGTCCTGACTTTC.

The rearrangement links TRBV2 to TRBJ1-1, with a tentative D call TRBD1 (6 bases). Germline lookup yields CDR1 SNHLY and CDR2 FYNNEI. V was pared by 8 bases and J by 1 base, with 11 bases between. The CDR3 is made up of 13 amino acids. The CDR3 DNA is TGTGCCAGCTCATGGACAGAGAACACTGAAGCTTTCTTT. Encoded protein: CASSWTENTEAFF.

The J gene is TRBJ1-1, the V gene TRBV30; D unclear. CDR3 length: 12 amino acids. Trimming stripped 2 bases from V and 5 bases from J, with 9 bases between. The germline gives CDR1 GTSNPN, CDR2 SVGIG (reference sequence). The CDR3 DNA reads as TGTGCCTGGAGTATCGGCGGGACTGAAGCTTTCTTT. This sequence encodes CAWSIGGTEAFF.

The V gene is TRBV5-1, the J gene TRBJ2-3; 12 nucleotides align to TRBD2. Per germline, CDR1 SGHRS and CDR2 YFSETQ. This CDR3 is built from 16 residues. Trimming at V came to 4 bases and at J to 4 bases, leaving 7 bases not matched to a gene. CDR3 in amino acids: CASSKTTSGGSDTQYF. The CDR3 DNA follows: TGCGCCAGCAGCAAGACGACTAGCGGGGGATCAGATACGCAGTATTTT.

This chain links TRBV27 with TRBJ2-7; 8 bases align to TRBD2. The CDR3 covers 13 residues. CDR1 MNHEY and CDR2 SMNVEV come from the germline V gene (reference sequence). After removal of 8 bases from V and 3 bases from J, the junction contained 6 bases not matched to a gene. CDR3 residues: CASSYGGGYEQYF. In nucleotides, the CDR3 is TGTGCCAGCTCATACGGGGGGGGCTACGAGCAGTACTTC.

CDR3 region: CASSQEFSSSPLHF. The CDR3, as DNA: TGTGCCAGCAGCCAAGAGTTTTCGTCTTCACCCCTCCACTTT. This rearrangement joins TRBV14 to TRBJ1-6; D is unresolved. CDR1 is SGHDN, CDR2 FVKESK, per germline. The CDR3 length is 14 residues. V was pared by 0 bases and J by 9 bases, with 9 bases between.